The 26 T cell receptor beta chains presented below share a single source sample, sequenced in a study of Ad26.COV2.S vaccination and SARS-CoV-2 variants. Treatment described: over 15 received Ad26.COV2.S at low or high dose, single or two shots; roughly 5 received placebo; per-sample allocation not given. Sampling was done on day 63 after the first vaccine or placebo injection. Using immunoSEQ multiplex PCR, the repertoire was profiled, and TCRdb retains in-frame clones only, with some absent. The sample carries 410,000 or so clones, about nine tenths recorded once. This material consisted of peripheral blood, taken in a trial of Ad26.COV2.S vaccine versus placebo. The receptors come from a person aged 18-65 years who received the Ad26.COV2.S COVID-19 vaccine or a placebo.

The CDR3 here is CASSSTDRGRSHTGELFF. The DNA of the CDR3 is TGTGCCAGCAGCTCGACGGACAGGGGAAGGTCACACACCGGGGAGCTGTTTTTT. V is TRBV11-2 and J is TRBJ2-2; 9 bases are a match to TRBD1. This CDR3 has 18 amino acids. V was pared by 4 bases and J by 3 bases, with 12 bases of the junction left unmatched. CDR1 SGHAT and CDR2 FQNNGV come from the germline V gene.

The chain combines TRBV27 with TRBJ2-3; unclear D gene. The V and J ends lost 2 bases and 5 bases respectively, with 2 bases between them. In germline, CDR1 is MNHEY, CDR2 SMNVEV (reference sequence). The CDR3 sequence is 11 residues long. This chain's CDR3 is CASSLVDTQYF. The CDR3 DNA sequence: TGTGCCAGCAGTTTAGTAGATACGCAGTATTTT.

This chain links TRBV15 with TRBJ1-2; D is unclear. Trimming removed 0 bases at V and 0 bases at J, with 8 bases between. The CDR3 sequence is 15 residues long. Looked up from germline, CDR1 is LNHNV and CDR2 is YYDKDF (reference sequence). This CDR3 is CATSRDWGTNYGYTF. As DNA, the CDR3 is TGTGCCACCAGCAGAGATTGGGGAACTAACTATGGCTACACCTTC. Variable domain in full (rest from reference TRBV15 and TRBJ1-2): DAMVIQNPRYQVTQFGKPVTLSCSQTLNHNVMYWYQQKSSQAPKLLFHYYDKDFNNEADTPDNFQSRRPNTSFCFLDIRSPGLGDTAMYLCATSRDWGTNYGYTFGSGTRLTVV.

The chain employs TRBV21-1 and TRBJ2-7; TRBD2 is taken as the D call from the table, unchecked against the DNA. TRBV21-1 is marked as a pseudogene. This CDR3 has 15 amino acids. The CDR3 nucleotides are TGTGCCAGCAGCAAAGATGGCGGGGATAGGTACGAGCAGTACTTC. This codes for CASSKDGGDRYEQYF.

This clone was observed a handful of times. V usage is TRBV7-9 and J usage is TRBJ1-3; no definite D call. The ends were cut back, 6 bases at V and 0 bases at J, with 6 bases in the middle. Per the germline V gene, CDR1 is SEHNR and CDR2 is FQNEAQ (reference sequence). There are 13 residues in the CDR3. The CDR3 coding sequence is TGTGCCAGCAGGTCGATCTCTGGAAACACCATATATTTT. Translating it yields CASRSISGNTIYF.

This chain joins TRBV7-2 and TRBJ2-2; D gene unclear. V was trimmed by 2 bases and J by 4 bases, leaving 23 bases between them. Germline CDR1 is SGHTA and CDR2 is FQGNSA. There are 19 residues in the CDR3. The CDR3 DNA reads TGTGCCAGCAGCTTACCCCGGCCAGGCTCGTTAAAGGGCACCGGGGAGCTGTTTTTT. Amino acid sequence: CASSLPRPGSLKGTGELFF.

This rearrangement joins TRBV5-1 to TRBJ1-1; possible D gene TRBD1, 6 bases. The CDR3 loop spans 13 amino acids. Germline V gives CDR1 SGHRS, CDR2 YFSETQ. Trimming pared 3 bases from V and 5 bases from J, leaving 11 bases between. Written as DNA, the CDR3 is TGCGCCAGCAGCTCGTCCAGGGGAACTGAAGCTTTCTTT. This sequence encodes CASSSSRGTEAFF.

This clone appeared a single time. This chain uses TRBV4-1 with TRBJ2-7, with D perhaps matching TRBD2 (6 bases). With 4 bases removed from V and 4 bases from J, the gap between germline ends came to 17 bases. Per the germline V gene, CDR1 is MGHRA and CDR2 is YSYEKL. CDR3 size: 15 residues. This CDR3 is CASSPYHGGEYEQYF. CDR3 DNA sequence: TGCGCCAGCAGCCCATACCACGGAGGGGAGTACGAGCAGTACTTC.

The chain is built from TRBV28 and TRBJ2-5; perhaps D is TRBD1 or TRBD2 (6 bases each). The CDR3 is 14 amino acids. The germline CDR1 and CDR2 sequences are MDHEN and SYDVKM. Trimming took 7 bases from V and 1 from J, leaving 13 bases between them. CDR3 sequence: CASTKGGIQETQYF. The CDR3 nucleotides are TGTGCCAGCACAAAAGGGGGGATCCAAGAGACCCAGTACTTC.

This chain links TRBV18 with TRBJ1-3; the match to TRBD1 covers 7 bases. This CDR3 comprises 17 residues. Germline trimming cut 4 bases from V and 0 bases from J; bases unmatched to any gene: 9. The V gene's germline CDR1 is KGHSH and CDR2 LQKENI. Here the CDR3 reads CASSLTTDRSSGNTIYF. The CDR3 nucleotides read TGTGCCAGCTCACTTACTACGGACAGGAGCTCTGGAAACACCATATATTTT.

The gene calls are TRBV19 and TRBJ2-1, with TRBD2 matching over 12 bases. The V gene end was trimmed by 5 bases and the J gene end by 7 bases; junction bases not matched to a gene: 9. The germline V gene has CDR1 LNHDA and CDR2 SQIVND (reference sequence). CDR3 length equals 16 residues. The CDR3 sequence: CASSSPRLAGGNEQFF. CDR3 coding DNA: TGTGCCAGTAGTTCTCCCCGGCTAGCGGGGGGGAATGAGCAGTTCTTC.

This chain links TRBV7-9 with TRBJ2-2; D gene unclear. There are 16 residues in the CDR3. Germline CDR1 is SEHNR and CDR2 is FQNEAQ (reference sequence). The V and J ends lost 4 bases and 0 bases respectively, with 12 bases between them. CDR3 in DNA: TGTGCCAGCAGCTCCATAAGGGCCTCGAACACCGGGGAGCTGTTTTTT. Protein product: CASSSIRASNTGELFF.

Only one count was recorded for this clone. The chain has TRBV19 and TRBJ1-1; D not resolved. CDR3 length: 16 amino acids. V gave up 3 bases and J gave up 4 bases, with 18 bases separating them. Germline lookup yields CDR1 LNHDA and CDR2 SQIVND (reference sequence). For the CDR3, the DNA is TGTGCCAGTAGTATTACGGGCGGATTCTCGGTCACTGAAGCTTTCTTT. Its protein product is CASSITGGFSVTEAFF.

The chain recombines TRBV6-5 with TRBJ2-7; D call uncertain. Germline lookup yields CDR1 MNHEY and CDR2 SVGAGI. The ends were cut back, 0 bases at V and 4 bases at J, with 16 bases in the middle. This CDR3 is 16 amino acids long. As DNA, the CDR3 is TGTGCCAGCAGTTACTCGTATACAGCCTCACCTTACGAGCAGTACTTC. It codes for CASSYSYTASPYEQYF.

CDR3 bases: TGTGCCAGCAGCTTAGACCCGACTAGACAAGAGACCCAGTACTTC. This gives the protein CASSLDPTRQETQYF. The chain links TRBV11-2 to TRBJ2-5; TRBD2 might be the D (6 bases). Trimming removed 0 bases from V and 2 bases from J, with 10 bases in between. This CDR3 has 15 amino acids. Germline loops: CDR1 SGHAT, CDR2 FQNNGV.

This chain joins TRBV11-2 and TRBJ1-2; D gene unclear. The germline V gene encodes CDR1 SGHAT and CDR2 FQNNGV. Deletions cut 1 base from V and 2 bases from J, with 14 bases between. There are 16 residues in the CDR3. CDR3 sequence reads: CASSLVYQQPNYGYTF. CDR3 sequence (DNA): TGTGCCAGCAGCTTAGTATACCAACAGCCAAACTATGGCTACACCTTC.

This clone was observed once. The chain carries TRBV10-3 and TRBJ1-1, with D hard to call. Trimming cost V 6 bases and J 0 bases, with 5 bases left between them. The CDR3 is 12 residues long. Germline loops: CDR1 ENHRY, CDR2 SYGVKD. The CDR3 here is CAIRTMNTEAFF. The CDR3 DNA sequence: TGTGCCATCAGGACAATGAACACTGAAGCTTTCTTT.

The gene calls are TRBV28 and TRBJ2-7; the match to TRBD1 covers 8 bases. This CDR3 has 15 residues. Germline values: CDR1 MDHEN, CDR2 SYDVKM. With 3 bases clipped from V and 3 bases from J, the junction kept 7 bases outside the gene matches. Here the CDR3 DNA reads TGTGCCAGCAGTTTGGTCGACAGGGGAATCTACGAGCAGTACTTC. Translating gives CASSLVDRGIYEQYF.

The chain combines TRBV28 with TRBJ1-5, with a tentative D call TRBD1 (5 bases). The CDR3 loop spans 16 amino acids. V was pared by 6 bases and J by 5 bases, with 20 bases between. Germline-derived CDR1 and CDR2 are MDHEN and SYDVKM. The CDR3 spells CASRPAAAGGDQPQHF. Here the CDR3 DNA reads TGTGCCAGCAGGCCCGCTGCAGCGGGGGGGGATCAGCCCCAGCATTTT.

The V call is TRBV28, the J call TRBJ1-1; D gene ambiguous. CDR3 length equals 13 residues. The V gene's germline CDR1 is MDHEN and CDR2 SYDVKM. V was trimmed by 6 bases and J by 1 base, leaving 9 bases between them. This chain's CDR3 is CASRPQANTEAFF. CDR3 sequence (DNA): TGTGCCAGCAGGCCTCAGGCGAACACTGAAGCTTTCTTT.

This rearrangement joins TRBV7-2 to TRBJ2-7; D is uncertain. The length of the CDR3 is 9 residues. Germline values: CDR1 SGHTA, CDR2 FQGNSA. V was shortened by 9 bases and J by 5 bases, with 5 bases between the two germline ends. In DNA form, the CDR3 reads TGTGCCAGGACCGACGAGCAGTACTTC. This sequence encodes CARTDEQYF.

The gene calls are TRBV6-5 and TRBJ1-1; no firm D call. V lost 5 bases and J 0 bases, leaving 7 bases between the germline ends. This CDR3 comprises 13 residues. Germline V gene lookup returns CDR1 MNHEY and CDR2 SVGAGI. The CDR3 is CASSSLMNTEAFF. The DNA for the CDR3 is TGTGCCAGCAGTAGCTTAATGAACACTGAAGCTTTCTTT.

The J gene is TRBJ2-7, the V gene TRBV7-9, with 7 bases fitting TRBD1. The trim removed 5 bases at V and 4 bases at J, leaving 8 bases unmatched. From germline, CDR1 is SEHNR and CDR2 FQNEAQ (reference sequence). This CDR3 spans 14 amino acids. As DNA, the CDR3 is TGTGCCAGCAGCCCCGGGACAGACCTTTACGAGCAGTACTTC. Encoded protein: CASSPGTDLYEQYF.

This sequence joins TRBV25-1 and TRBJ1-2; a weak D match, TRBD1 (5 bases). V was clipped by 6 bases and J by 8 bases, with 10 bases between them. The length of the CDR3 is 11 residues. CDR1 and CDR2 (germline): MGHDK, SYGVNS. The CDR3 sequence is CASSGGGGYTF. CDR3 DNA: TGTGCCAGCAGCGGGGGGGGAGGCTACACCTTC.

V is TRBV7-6 and J is TRBJ1-1; D call uncertain. The CDR3 totals 15 residues. Germline values: CDR1 SGHVS, CDR2 FNYEAQ. V was pared by 5 bases and J by 3 bases, with 16 bases between. The CDR3 loop reads CASSPELKRDTEAFF. The DNA of the CDR3 is TGTGCCAGCAGCCCCGAGCTGAAGCGGGACACTGAAGCTTTCTTT.

This chain joins TRBV7-9 and TRBJ2-2; D gene unclear. V lost 5 bases to trimming and J lost 1 base, with 8 bases between them. Germline V gene data show CDR1 as SEHNR and CDR2 as FQNEAQ (reference sequence). The CDR3 totals 14 residues. The CDR3 DNA follows: TGTGCCAGCAGCCTGATTAAGAACACCGGGGAGCTGTTTTTT. It is translated as CASSLIKNTGELFF.